The 5 T cell receptor beta chains presented below share a single source sample, sequenced in a study of post-analysis software for immune sequencing data. Study-level points and caveats: Four to six TRBV segments were more frequent in patients than controls; TRBV5-6, TRBV5-1 and TRBV20-1 belonged to this group.

Which antigens these TCRs recognize remains unknown. Researchers reported that TCR beta cDNA libraries carried unique molecular identifiers. MiXCR, applied by TCRdb to the PCR reads, yields one record per CDR3 protein. The sample has roughly 800,000 distinct CDR3 sequences, around 45% seen once. The sequenced sample was blood. The receptor source for this set is a girl aged 5 to 17 with multiple sclerosis.

This clonotype showed up just a few times. The chain carries TRBV7-9 and TRBJ2-3; D gene uncertain. V lost 1 base, J lost 2 bases, and 10 bases lay in between. The CDR3 consists of 15 residues. Germline V CDR1 and CDR2: SEHNR, FQNEAQ (reference sequence). CDR3: CASSLGIRNTDTQYF. The DNA of the CDR3 is TGTGCCAGCAGCTTAGGAATACGAAACACAGATACGCAGTATTTT.

The chain couples TRBV7-9 to TRBJ2-5; possibly TRBD2 for D (5 bases). Trimming removed 6 bases at V and 11 bases at J, with 22 bases between. This CDR3 is 14 amino acids long. Germline V gene lookup returns CDR1 SEHNR and CDR2 FQNEAQ (reference sequence). The CDR3 region is CASSPKSGDSEQYF. The DNA of the CDR3 is TGTGCCAGCAGTCCTAAGTCCGGGGATTCGGAGCAGTACTTC.

The CDR3 coding sequence is TGTGCCAGCAGCCTTTCTGCTCCGGGGGACTCCTACAATGAGCAGTTCTTC. This sequence encodes CASSLSAPGDSYNEQFF. The chain couples TRBV7-3 to TRBJ2-1, with D perhaps matching TRBD2 (6 bases). CDR3 size: 17 residues. Germline CDR1 and CDR2: SGHTA and FQGTGA. The ends were cut back, 5 bases at V and 0 bases at J, with 17 bases in the middle.

The chain is built from TRBV7-2 and TRBJ1-4; D possibly corresponds to TRBD1 (5 bases). Trimming took 1 base from V and 8 from J, leaving 8 bases between them. The CDR3 totals 13 residues. Germline assignment: CDR1 SGHTA and CDR2 FQGNSA. CDR3 sequence: CASSLGQLEKLFF. CDR3 DNA: TGTGCCAGCAGCTTAGGACAGTTAGAAAAACTGTTTTTT.

The V call is TRBV18, the J call TRBJ2-4; a weak D match, TRBD2 (5 bases). The J call is doubtful: the DNA matches TRBJ2-5 better. Germline V CDR1 and CDR2: KGHSH, LQKENI. This CDR3 has 13 amino acids. CDR3 region: CASSPLAVETQYF. The CDR3, as DNA: TGTGCCAGCTCACCCCTAGCTGTCGAGACCCAGTACTTC.